This T cell receptor gamma chain was sequenced for a study of Vδ1+ human thymocytes. Study outcomes and limitations: Highly polyclonal TRG and TRD repertoires with Gaussian CDR3 length distributions appeared in thymus.

Germline CDR1 is GITISATS and CDR2 is ISYDGTV (reference sequence). This CDR3 has 14 amino acids. The J segment lost 5 bases and the V segment lost 8 bases, leaving 15 bases of the junction unmatched. Notes on this clone: The antigen remains unidentified.

Sequences come from RNA converted to cDNA by reverse transcription. Multiplex PCR used pooled V-gene forward primers and a constant-region reverse primer to amplify CDR3s. TCRdb re-called clones from the multiplex PCR reads via CATT. The profile shows about 22,000 gamma-chain clones, roughly 15% of them singletons. The chain is built from TRGV9 and TRGJ1 or TRGJ2. This sequence originates from a child under two years old who had congenital heart surgery. Sample: Vdelta1+ gamma-delta thymocytes from the thymus. The subset denotes: FACS-sorted CD3+ TCRalphabeta- TCRVdelta1+ TCRVdelta2- thymocytes. CDR3 sequence: CALFDRRTHYKKLF. The DNA for the CDR3 is TGTGCCTTGTTTGATAGGAGGACTCATTATAAGAAACTCTTT.